The clone carrying this T cell receptor beta chain came up once. These data are taken from a study of T cells in Graves' hyperthyroidism and ophthalmopathy. This CDR3 has 16 residues. Germline lookup yields CDR1 SNHLY and CDR2 FYNNEI. V lost 5 bases, J lost 6 bases, and 20 bases lay in between. The investigators amplified TCR beta CDR3 regions from RNA transcripts. First-round RT-PCR targeting the TCR CDR3 was performed with the HTBI primer set. TCRdb processed the multiplex PCR reads anew with MiXCR; each CDR3 protein has one entry. The top ten hold about 50% of the sample, which has 300,000 to 400,000 distinct CDR3 sequences, roughly a fifth seen once.

The sequence came from a woman between 45 and 65 years old with Graves' hyperthyroidism. Specimen: blood. The chain uses TRBV2 and TRBJ2-1; no clear D gene. This CDR3 is CASSYYAGSERNEQFF. The DNA of the CDR3 is TGTGCCAGCAGTTACTATGCAGGAAGTGAGCGCAATGAGCAGTTCTTC.